These T cell receptor beta chains were read from a single sample in a study of ipilimumab plus nivolumab after autologous stem cell transplantation. Generated by immunoSEQ multiplex PCR, the TCRdb table keeps only in-frame clones and is missing some. This table holds some 15,000 clones, 81% found once. The input for sequencing was PBMCs, taken in a trial of ipilimumab plus nivolumab as post-transplant consolidation. The receptors were sampled from a male donor with diffuse large B-cell lymphoma. Each CDR3 is given with its conserved first and last residue. The order of the fields is J gene, CDR3 length, D gene, V gene, clone size, CDR3 DNA, CDR3 protein. D genes are given only for firm matches. Size values are once, few and many counts, or a class for expanded clones, and some rows have none.

J: TRBJ1-4
length: 16
D: -
V: TRBV19
size: -
DNA: TGTGCCAGTAGTATCGTCCAGGGATGGGCTAATGAAAAACTGTTTTTT
CDR3: CASSIVQGWANEKLFF

J: TRBJ1-2
length: 14
D: -
V: TRBV28
size: -
DNA: TGTGCCAGCAGTTTATCGGAGAGCCCCTATGGCTACACCTTC
CDR3: CASSLSESPYGYTF

J: TRBJ1-2
length: 13
D: -
V: TRBV30
size: -
DNA: TGTGCCTGGGCCCGCTGGGGTAACTATGGCTACACCTTC
CDR3: CAWARWGNYGYTF

J: TRBJ2-1
length: 16
D: -
V: TRBV5-6
size: -
DNA: TGTGCCAGCAGCTTCCTAGGGGCGCTTCTCAACAATGAGCAGTTCTTC
CDR3: CASSFLGALLNNEQFF

J: TRBJ2-1
length: 17
D: -
V: TRBV28
size: -
DNA: TGTGCCAGCAGCCGGGGTGAGGGTCGCGGGGATAACAATGAGCAGTTCTTC
CDR3: CASSRGEGRGDNNEQFF

J: TRBJ2-7
length: 16
D: -
V: TRBV5-1
size: -
DNA: TGCGCCAGCAGCCCGTCCGCTGGCGGGGTGTCCTACGAGCAGTACTTC
CDR3: CASSPSAGGVSYEQYF

J: TRBJ1-4
length: 14
D: -
V: TRBV30
size: once
DNA: TGTGCCTGGAGTGTGCCGGGGCCTAATGAAAAACTGTTTTTT
CDR3: CAWSVPGPNEKLFF

J: TRBJ2-7
length: 14
D: TRBD1
V: TRBV19
size: -
DNA: TGTGCCAGTAGTAGAAGGACAGGGGGATTCGAGCAGTACTTC
CDR3: CASSRRTGGFEQYF

J: TRBJ1-4
length: 14
D: TRBD1
V: TRBV7-9
size: -
DNA: TGTGCCAGCAGCTCGGGACAGAGCACTGAAAAACTGTTTTTT
CDR3: CASSSGQSTEKLFF

J: TRBJ1-4
length: 14
D: TRBD1
V: TRBV9
size: -
DNA: TGTGCCAGCAGCGGGAACACAGGGGGTGAAAAACTGTTTTTT
CDR3: CASSGNTGGEKLFF

J: TRBJ2-2
length: 15
D: TRBD2
V: TRBV15
size: -
DNA: TGTGCCACCAGTCGTCTAGCGGGGGGGACCGGGGAGCTGTTTTTT
CDR3: CATSRLAGGTGELFF

J: TRBJ2-1
length: 14
D: -
V: TRBV5-4
size: once
DNA: TGTGCCAGCAGCTTGGATCCAGGGTCTAATGAGCAGTTCTTC
CDR3: CASSLDPGSNEQFF

J: TRBJ2-5
length: 13
D: -
V: TRBV7-3
size: -
DNA: TGTGCCAGCAGCTTGGAAGGGGCCCAGACCCAGTACTTC
CDR3: CASSLEGAQTQYF

J: TRBJ2-4
length: 13
D: TRBD2
V: TRBV2
size: -
DNA: TGTGCCAGCAGGTTGGGGACTACCAGCATTCAGTACTTC
CDR3: CASRLGTTSIQYF

J: TRBJ1-5
length: 15
D: -
V: TRBV7-2
size: -
DNA: TGTGCCAGCAGCTTCACCCAGGGGAGCAATCAGCCCCAGCATTTT
CDR3: CASSFTQGSNQPQHF

J: TRBJ1-5
length: 14
D: -
V: TRBV7-8
size: -
DNA: TGTGCCAGCAGCTTAGATCCGGGTTCAAAGCCCCAGCATTTT
CDR3: CASSLDPGSKPQHF

J: TRBJ1-6
length: 16
D: -
V: TRBV9
size: -
DNA: TGTGCCAGCAGCGTAGGGGGTCTTCTCACGGATTCACCCCTCCACTTT
CDR3: CASSVGGLLTDSPLHF

J: TRBJ2-7
length: 12
D: -
V: TRBV30
size: -
DNA: TGTGCCTGGAGCCCCCGGGTTTACGAGCAGTACTTC
CDR3: CAWSPRVYEQYF

J: TRBJ2-5
length: 13
D: -
V: TRBV11-3
size: -
DNA: TGTGCCAGCAGCTCATCAATAGGGAAGACCCAGTACTTC
CDR3: CASSSSIGKTQYF

J: TRBJ1-4
length: 14
D: -
V: TRBV5-6
size: -
DNA: TGTGCCAGCAGCTTTAACCGGGGATCGGAAAAACTGTTTTTT
CDR3: CASSFNRGSEKLFF

J: TRBJ2-7
length: 14
D: TRBD1
V: TRBV18
size: -
DNA: TGTGCCAGCTCACAGCGACAGGGGGCCCACGAGCAGTACTTC
CDR3: CASSQRQGAHEQYF

J: TRBJ1-6
length: 14
D: -
V: TRBV4-2
size: -
DNA: TGTGCCAGCAGCTTAGTGTCGACAAATTCACCCCTCCACTTT
CDR3: CASSLVSTNSPLHF

J: TRBJ2-2
length: 13
D: -
V: TRBV2
size: -
DNA: TGTGCCAGCAGTGAAGGGTCCACCGGGGAGCTGTTTTTT
CDR3: CASSEGSTGELFF

J: TRBJ2-3
length: 15
D: TRBD1
V: TRBV18
size: -
DNA: TGTGCCAGCTCAAGGACAGGGGGCGAAGGAGATACGCAGTATTTT
CDR3: CASSRTGGEGDTQYF

J: TRBJ2-5
length: 17
D: TRBD2
V: TRBV25-1
size: -
DNA: TGTGCCAGCAGTGAGGGAGGGGTGGGGACTAGCGGGGAGACCCAGTACTTC
CDR3: CASSEGGVGTSGETQYF

J: TRBJ2-3
length: 18
D: TRBD2
V: TRBV4-1
size: -
DNA: TGCGCCAGCAGCCCCTTGGGGGTACTAGCGGGGGGGCCAGATACGCAGTATTTT
CDR3: CASSPLGVLAGGPDTQYF

J: TRBJ1-1
length: 15
D: -
V: TRBV9
size: -
DNA: TGTGCCAGCAGCGTAGGGGGAGCTCTGAACACTGAAGCTTTCTTT
CDR3: CASSVGGALNTEAFF

J: TRBJ2-7
length: 15
D: TRBD2
V: TRBV6-5
size: -
DNA: TGTGCCAGCAGTAGGACTAGCGGGGGCTCCTACGAGCAGTACTTC
CDR3: CASSRTSGGSYEQYF

J: TRBJ2-6
length: 16
D: -
V: TRBV6-6
size: -
DNA: TGTGCCAGCAGTTACCCCGGGGACTCTGGGGCCAACGTCCTGACTTTC
CDR3: CASSYPGDSGANVLTF

J: TRBJ2-7
length: 13
D: -
V: TRBV5-1
size: -
DNA: TGCGCCAGCAGCTACGGCCTAGCTTACGAGCAGTACTTC
CDR3: CASSYGLAYEQYF

J: TRBJ1-3
length: 17
D: TRBD1
V: TRBV19
size: -
DNA: TGTGCCAGTAGTACCTTCCTACAGGGGTCTTCTGGAAACACCATATATTTT
CDR3: CASSTFLQGSSGNTIYF

J: TRBJ2-1
length: 15
D: -
V: TRBV11-2
size: -
DNA: TGTGCCAGCAGCACGTCTGCCGGGACCCTCAATGAGCAGTTCTTC
CDR3: CASSTSAGTLNEQFF

J: TRBJ1-1
length: 13
D: -
V: TRBV27
size: -
DNA: TGTGCCAGCAGTCGTAGCTGGGGGGCTGAAGCTTTCTTT
CDR3: CASSRSWGAEAFF

J: TRBJ2-5
length: 14
D: -
V: TRBV5-6
size: -
DNA: TGTGCCAGCAGCTTGGCGACAGGTGGAGAGACCCAGTACTTC
CDR3: CASSLATGGETQYF